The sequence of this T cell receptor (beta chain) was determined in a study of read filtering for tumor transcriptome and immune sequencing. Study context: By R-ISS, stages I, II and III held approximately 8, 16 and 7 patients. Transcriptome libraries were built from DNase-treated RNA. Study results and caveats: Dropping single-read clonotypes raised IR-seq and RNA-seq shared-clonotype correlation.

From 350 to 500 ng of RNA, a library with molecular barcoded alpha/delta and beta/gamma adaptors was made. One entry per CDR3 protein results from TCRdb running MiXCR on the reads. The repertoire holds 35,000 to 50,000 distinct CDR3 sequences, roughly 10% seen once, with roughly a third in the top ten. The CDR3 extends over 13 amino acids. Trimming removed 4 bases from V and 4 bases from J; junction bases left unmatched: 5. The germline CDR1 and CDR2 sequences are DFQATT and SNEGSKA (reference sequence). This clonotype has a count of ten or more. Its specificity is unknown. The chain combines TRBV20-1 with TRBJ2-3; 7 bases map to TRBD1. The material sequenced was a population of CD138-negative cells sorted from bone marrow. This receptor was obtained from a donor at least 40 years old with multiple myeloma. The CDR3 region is CSANKGGADTQYF. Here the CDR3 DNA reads TGCAGTGCTAATAAAGGGGGCGCAGATACGCAGTATTTT.